A single TCR beta chain is shown here with its context. This entry belongs to a study of blood T cell repertoires in COVID-19. Trimming at V came to 0 bases and at J to 5 bases, leaving 2 bases not matched to a gene. The CDR3 is made up of 15 amino acids. Germline V gene lookup returns CDR1 SGDLS and CDR2 YYNGEE. In the authors' methods: Using reference gene primer amplification, nucleated cell counts were estimated. Produced via immunoSEQ multiplex PCR; TCRdb's table is partial and in-frame only. The V and J calls and clone size were taken over from that table, and D and trimming were inferred from the DNA. The sample has 150,000 or so clones; about nine tenths are singletons.

Sequencing was carried out using peripheral blood. The source is an older man with acute or convalescent COVID-19. The V call is TRBV9, the J call TRBJ2-2, with 9 bases lining up with TRBD1. CDR3 in DNA: TGTGCCAGCAGCGTAGAACAGGGGGCAACCGGGGAGCTGTTTTTT. Its translation: CASSVEQGATGELFF.